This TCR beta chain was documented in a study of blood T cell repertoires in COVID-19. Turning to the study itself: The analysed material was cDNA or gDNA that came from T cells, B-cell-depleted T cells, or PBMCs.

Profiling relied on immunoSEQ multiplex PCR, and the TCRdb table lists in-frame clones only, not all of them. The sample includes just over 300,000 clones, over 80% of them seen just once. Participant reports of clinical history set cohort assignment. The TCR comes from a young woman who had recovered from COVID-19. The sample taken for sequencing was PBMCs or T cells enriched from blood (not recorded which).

The DNA for the CDR3 is TGTGCCAGCGGGAACAGGGAAAATGGCTACACCTTC. Translation gives CASGNRENGYTF. The rearrangement joins TRBV28 to TRBJ1-2; weak D call: TRBD1 (6 bases). The length of the CDR3 is 12 residues. Germline assignment: CDR1 MDHEN and CDR2 SYDVKM. V gave up 8 bases and J gave up 6 bases, with 13 bases separating them.